Following are 23 T cell receptor beta chains from one sample sequenced in a study of human T cells and chemical hapten exposure. Time point defined: patch test 1, 2 weeks after DPC sensitization. As for treatment: therapeutic diphenylcyclopropenone sensitization with weekly scalp DPC. TCRdb fed the RACE reads into MiXCR, producing one record per CDR3 protein. The sample contains about 360,000 distinct CDR3 sequences, around 7% of which appear only once. This specimen was whole blood, taken in connection with sensitization to the hapten diphenylcyclopropenone (DPC). The source is a woman aged 18-29 years with alopecia areata. Some clones in this sample may be carry-over from other donors' samples.

This clonotype was seen at least ten times. The chain recombines TRBV7-2 with TRBJ1-1; 7 bases are a match to TRBD1. J gave up 2 bases and V 0 bases, and 3 bases lay outside the gene matches. This CDR3 is built from 15 residues. The germline gives CDR1 SGHTA, CDR2 FQGNSA. As DNA, the CDR3 is TGTGCCAGCAGCTTAGCCGGGACAGCCAACACTGAAGCTTTCTTT. Its protein product is CASSLAGTANTEAFF.

This clonotype was detected ten times or more. The chain carries TRBV7-2 and TRBJ2-3, with D tentatively TRBD1 or TRBD2 (5 bases each). V lost 5 bases and J 0 bases, leaving 12 bases between the germline ends. Germline V gene sequence: CDR1 SGHTA, CDR2 FQGNSA. The CDR3 length is 15 residues. CDR3 sequence reads: CASSPGTLSTDTQYF. The CDR3 DNA follows: TGTGCCAGCAGCCCCGGGACGCTTAGCACAGATACGCAGTATTTT.

This chain links TRBV12-3 or TRBV12-4 with TRBJ1-2, with D uncertain. V lost 7 bases, J lost 2 bases, and 14 bases lay in between. The CDR3 is 14 amino acids. CDR3 sequence (DNA): TGTGCCAGCACCCCAGCGCCGTTCAACTATGGCTACACCTTC. Translation: CASTPAPFNYGYTF.

CDR3: CSAPIKGQSNQPQHF. The CDR3 nucleotides read TGCAGTGCGCCTATTAAGGGACAGAGCAATCAGCCCCAGCATTTT. The rearrangement links TRBV20-1 to TRBJ1-5, with 7 bases identical to TRBD1. The V gene end was trimmed by 6 bases and the J gene end by 1 base; junction bases not matched to a gene: 9. This CDR3 is built from 15 residues. Germline V gene lookup returns CDR1 DFQATT and CDR2 SNEGSKA (reference sequence).

In its sample, this clonotype was seen a few times. V gene TRBV20-1 combines with J gene TRBJ1-5; D ambiguous. Germline assignment: CDR1 DFQATT and CDR2 SNEGSKA (reference sequence). The V end was cut by 5 bases, the J end by 0 bases, with 8 bases between. The CDR3 is made up of 13 amino acids. The CDR3 nucleotides read TGCAGTGCTGTTTTCCTTAGCAATCAGCCCCAGCATTTT. As protein: CSAVFLSNQPQHF.

J is TRBJ1-5 and V is TRBV6-2 or TRBV6-3; D is ambiguous. Germline V lookup: CDR1 MNHEY, CDR2 SVGEGT. Trimming stripped 2 bases from V and 5 bases from J, with 10 bases between. This CDR3 spans 14 amino acids. The CDR3 DNA follows: TGTGCCAGCAGTTACGGGTCCCTCTATCAGCCCCAGCATTTT. Protein: CASSYGSLYQPQHF.

The chain joins TRBV6-2 or TRBV6-3 to TRBJ1-6; D is ambiguous. The CDR3 totals 11 residues. Trimming shortened V by 6 bases and J by 5 bases, and 2 bases separated the two germline ends. Germline CDR1 and CDR2: MNHEY and SVGEGT. The CDR3 DNA reads as TGTGCCAGCAGGGATAATTCACCCCTCCACTTT. Amino acids: CASRDNSPLHF.

This clonotype was found a few times. The V call is TRBV20-1, the J call TRBJ2-1; D ambiguous. Trimming removed 5 bases at V and 6 bases at J, with 8 bases between. This CDR3 has 11 residues. Germline V gives CDR1 DFQATT, CDR2 SNEGSKA (reference sequence). The CDR3, as DNA: TGCAGTGCTGACGACTTCAATGAGCAGTTCTTC. It yields the protein CSADDFNEQFF.

This clonotype was counted ten times or more. The J gene is TRBJ2-1, the V gene TRBV7-2; 15 nucleotides line up with TRBD2. The germline V gene has CDR1 SGHTA and CDR2 FQGNSA. The CDR3 is made up of 17 amino acids. With 2 bases clipped from V and 5 bases from J, the junction kept 4 bases outside the gene matches. CDR3 bases: TGTGCCAGCAGCTTACCCGGACTAGCGGGGGGGGACAATGAGCAGTTCTTC. Translation: CASSLPGLAGGDNEQFF. The full variable domain, rest sourced from reference TRBV7-2 and TRBJ2-1, is GAGVSQSPSNKVTEKGKDVELRCDPISGHTALYWYRQSLGQGLEFLIYFQGNSAPDKSGLPSDRFSAERTGGSVSTLTIQRTQQEDSAVYLCASSLPGLAGGDNEQFFGPGTRLTVL.

The CDR3 DNA follows: TGCAGTGCTAGAGGGTCCTCCCTTCGGGGGACCTATGGCTACACCTTC. Amino acids: CSARGSSLRGTYGYTF. The gene calls are TRBV20-1 and TRBJ1-2; tentative D call: TRBD1 (5 bases). Germline CDR1 and CDR2: DFQATT and SNEGSKA (reference sequence). Trimming took 1 base from V and 4 from J, leaving 19 bases between them. The CDR3 totals 16 residues.

This clonotype appeared many times. V usage is TRBV7-3 and J usage is TRBJ2-3; no definite D call. Germline V gene lookup returns CDR1 SGHTA and CDR2 FQGTGA. Trimming removed 3 bases at V and 5 bases at J, with 9 bases between. This CDR3 spans 13 amino acids. The CDR3 DNA reads as TGTGCCAGCAGCTTTGAGTCAGGAGATACGCAGTATTTT. This gives the protein CASSFESGDTQYF.

This clonotype has ten or more counts. V is TRBV19 and J is TRBJ2-1; 13 bases line up with TRBD2. From germline, CDR1 is LNHDA and CDR2 SQIVND (reference sequence). Trimming took 8 bases from V and 4 from J; bases not matched to a gene: 5. The CDR3 runs 15 residues. In nucleotides, the CDR3 is TGTGCCAGTGGCCCGGGACTAGCGGGGTACAATGAGCAGTTCTTC. It specifies CASGPGLAGYNEQFF. Full variable domain (outside the CDR3, taken from reference TRBV19 and TRBJ2-1): DGGITQSPKYLFRKEGQNVTLSCEQNLNHDAMYWYRQDPGQGLRLIYYSQIVNDFQKGDIAEGYSVSREKKESFPLTVTSAQKNPTAFYLCASGPGLAGYNEQFFGPGTRLTVL.

This clonotype was counted many times. This chain connects TRBV12-3 or TRBV12-4 to TRBJ2-1; perhaps D is TRBD1 or TRBD2 (6 bases each). V was clipped by 5 bases and J by 9 bases, with 23 bases between them. The CDR3 is 16 amino acids. CDR3 nucleotides: TGTGCCAGCAGTCCCGTAACGGGGGCAAAGTTCGGTGAGCAGTTCTTC. Protein: CASSPVTGAKFGEQFF.

The CDR3 DNA follows: TGTGCCAGCAGCTTCACAGCGGGGGTAAAAAGCGAGCAGTACTTC. It specifies CASSFTAGVKSEQYF. V gene TRBV7-6 combines with J gene TRBJ2-7; 8 bases agree with TRBD2. The CDR3 is made up of 15 amino acids. Germline loops: CDR1 SGHVS, CDR2 FNYEAQ. Trimming removed 3 bases from V and 6 bases from J; junction bases left unmatched: 10.

The chain links TRBV7-2 to TRBJ2-3; TRBD2 is a possible D gene (6 bases). The CDR3 runs 16 residues. Germline CDR1 SGHTA, CDR2 FQGNSA. V lost 3 bases, J lost 5 bases, and 18 bases lay in between. The CDR3 DNA follows: TGTGCCAGCAGCTTCTCCGGGACTGAGGTCGGAGATACGCAGTATTTT. Its translation is CASSFSGTEVGDTQYF.

The chain uses TRBV28 and TRBJ1-5; D may be TRBD1 (5 bases). V was cut by 2 bases and J by 7 bases, with 15 bases left in between. This CDR3 has 15 amino acids. Germline V CDR1 and CDR2: MDHEN, SYDVKM. CDR3 loop: CASSLNQGATQPQHF. For the CDR3, the DNA is TGTGCCAGCAGTTTAAACCAGGGCGCCACCCAGCCCCAGCATTTT. Full variable domain (remainder filled in from reference TRBV28 and TRBJ1-5): DVKVTQSSRYLVKRTGEKVFLECVQDMDHENMFWYRQDPGLGLRLIYFSYDVKMKEKGDIPEGYSVSREKKERFSLILESASTNQTSMYLCASSLNQGATQPQHFGDGTRLSIL.

This sequence joins TRBV9 and TRBJ2-3; 9 nucleotides line up with TRBD1. This CDR3 has 16 residues. Germline loops: CDR1 SGDLS, CDR2 YYNGEE. Trimming cost V 4 bases and J 1 base; bases outside gene matches: 7. In nucleotides, the CDR3 is TGTGCCAGCAGCCCACCGGGACAGGGACGCACAGATACGCAGTATTTT. Protein product: CASSPPGQGRTDTQYF. The variable domain in full, with the rest retrieved from reference TRBV9 and TRBJ2-3, is DSGVTQTPKHLITATGQRVTLRCSPRSGDLSVYWYQQSLDQGLQFLIQYYNGEERAKGNILERFSAQQFPDLHSELNLSSLELGDSALYFCASSPPGQGRTDTQYFGPGTRLTVL.

The rearrangement uses TRBV18 and TRBJ1-2, with 11 nucleotides matching TRBD1. CDR3 length: 15 amino acids. Germline V CDR1 and CDR2: KGHSH, LQKENI. The ends lost 3 bases at V and 6 bases at J; junction bases unmatched: 6. This CDR3 reads CASSPPWDRGDGYTF. CDR3 nucleotides: TGTGCCAGCTCACCGCCATGGGACAGGGGGGATGGCTACACCTTC.

This clonotype was found many times. The genes are TRBV7-6 and TRBJ1-1; the match to TRBD1 covers 10 bases. Germline CDR1 is SGHVS and CDR2 is FNYEAQ. There are 15 residues in the CDR3. V trimming: 1 base; J trimming: 4 bases; junction bases outside the gene matches: 3. The CDR3 is CASSLEGQGLTEAFF. DNA of the CDR3: TGTGCCAGCAGCTTAGAGGGACAGGGGCTCACTGAAGCTTTCTTT.

This clonotype was counted between two and nine times. The genes are TRBV21-1 and TRBJ2-2; the DNA was not compared with TRBD1, the D call given in the table. TRBV21-1 is termed a pseudogene. The CDR3 covers 16 residues. The CDR3 reads CASSSRPGRDTGELFF. DNA for the CDR3: TGTGCCAGCAGCAGTCGACCGGGCCGCGACACCGGGGAGCTGTTTTTT.

This chain connects TRBV29-1 to TRBJ2-2; maybe TRBD2 (6 bases). Looked up from germline, CDR1 is SQVTM and CDR2 is ANQGSEA. The CDR3 has 13 amino acids. Trimming pared 5 bases from V and 6 bases from J, leaving 13 bases between. This chain's CDR3 is CSVRDSMPGELFF. CDR3 nucleotide sequence: TGCAGCGTTCGGGACTCCATGCCCGGGGAGCTGTTTTTT.

In its sample, this clonotype was seen a few times. This rearrangement joins TRBV27 to TRBJ2-7; D is undetermined. V shed 0 bases and J shed 6 bases, with 0 bases lying between them. CDR1 and CDR2 from the germline V gene are MNHEY and SMNVEV (reference sequence). This CDR3 spans 10 amino acids. The CDR3 nucleotides are TGTGCCAGCAGTTTATCCGAGCAGTACTTC. Residues: CASSLSEQYF.

This clonotype has a handful of counts. V gene TRBV10-3 combines with J gene TRBJ1-1; no clear D gene. The germline V gene has CDR1 ENHRY and CDR2 SYGVKD. V was shortened by 7 bases and J by 11 bases, with 17 bases between the two germline ends. The CDR3 runs 12 residues. CDR3 sequence (DNA): TGTGCCATCAATGATGAGGGTGCGGGGGCTTTCTTT. Translation: CAINDEGAGAFF.